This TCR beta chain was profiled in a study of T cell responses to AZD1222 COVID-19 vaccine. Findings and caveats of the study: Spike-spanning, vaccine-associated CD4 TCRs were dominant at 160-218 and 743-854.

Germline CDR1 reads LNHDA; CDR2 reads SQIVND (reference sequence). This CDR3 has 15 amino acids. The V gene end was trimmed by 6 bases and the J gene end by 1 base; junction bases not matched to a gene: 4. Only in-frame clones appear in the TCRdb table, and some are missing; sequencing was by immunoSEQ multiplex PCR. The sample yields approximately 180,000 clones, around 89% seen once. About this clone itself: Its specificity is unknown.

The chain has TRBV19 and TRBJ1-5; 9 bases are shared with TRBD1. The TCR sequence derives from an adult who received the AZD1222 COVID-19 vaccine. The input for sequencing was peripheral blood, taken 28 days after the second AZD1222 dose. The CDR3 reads CASSRTGESNQPQHF. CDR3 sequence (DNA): TGTGCCAGTAGCCGGACAGGGGAAAGCAATCAGCCCCAGCATTTT.